This is a list of T cell receptor beta chains from one sample in a study of T-cell reconstitution after alpha-beta-depleted transplantation in children. MiXCR, applied by TCRdb to the PCR reads, yields one record per CDR3 protein. The sample yields approximately 300,000 distinct CDR3 sequences, around 7.3% seen once. Specimen: peripheral blood, collected 360 days after TCRalphabeta/CD19-depleted stem cell transplant. Source of these receptors: a female patient under 10 years old who had a stem cell transplant for Fanconi anemia, so the T cells may come from the graft donor. The CDR3 runs from the conserved cysteine through the conserved F or W. The order of the fields is D gene, clone size, J gene, V gene, CDR3 protein, CDR3 DNA. A D gene is named only where the DNA matches it firmly. The size of a clone is reported for some rows only, either as once, few or many, or as a class for expanded clones.

D: NA; size: NA; J: TRBJ1-5; V: TRBV2; CDR3: CASTGHGQPQHF; DNA: TGTGCCAGCACGGGACATGGGCAGCCCCAGCATTTT
D: TRBD2; size: many; J: TRBJ2-4; V: TRBV20-1; CDR3: CSARRGRELAKNIQYF; DNA: TGCAGTGCTAGGCGAGGGCGGGAGCTCGCCAAAAACATTCAGTACTTC
D: NA; size: many; J: TRBJ2-1; V: TRBV10-3; CDR3: CAISRDLLEYNEQFF; DNA: TGTGCCATCAGCCGAGACCTCCTGGAGTACAATGAGCAGTTCTTC
D: NA; size: many; J: TRBJ2-3; V: TRBV20-1; CDR3: CSASEDTQYF; DNA: TGCAGTGCTAGTGAGGATACGCAGTATTTT
D: NA; size: many; J: TRBJ2-1; V: TRBV20-1; CDR3: CSARDPYNEQFF; DNA: TGCAGTGCTAGAGATCCTTACAATGAGCAGTTCTTC
D: NA; size: many; J: TRBJ2-5; V: TRBV20-1; CDR3: CSARGPGETQYF; DNA: TGCAGTGCTAGGGGGCCTGGGGAGACCCAGTACTTC
D: NA; size: many; J: TRBJ2-7; V: TRBV20-1; CDR3: CSARERLSYSYEQYF; DNA: TGCAGTGCTAGAGAGAGGCTAAGTTACTCCTACGAGCAGTACTTC
D: NA; size: many; J: TRBJ2-7; V: TRBV12-3/TRBV12-4; CDR3: CASSLGRGQYF; DNA: TGTGCCAGCAGTTTAGGCCGTGGGCAGTACTTC
D: NA; size: many; J: TRBJ1-1; V: TRBV12-3/TRBV12-4; CDR3: CASSFYRVSEAFF; DNA: TGTGCCAGCAGTTTTTATAGAGTCAGTGAAGCTTTCTTT
D: NA; size: many; J: TRBJ1-1; V: TRBV15; CDR3: CASLSESTEAFF; DNA: TGTGCCAGCCTAAGTGAGAGCACTGAAGCTTTCTTT
D: TRBD1; size: few; J: TRBJ1-2; V: TRBV7-2; CDR3: CASSLGGGQGEGYTF; DNA: TGTGCCAGCAGCTTAGGAGGGGGACAGGGGGAAGGCTACACCTTC
D: TRBD1; size: many; J: TRBJ2-7; V: TRBV15; CDR3: CATSRDPTGDSYEQYF; DNA: TGTGCCACCAGCAGAGACCCAACAGGGGACTCCTACGAGCAGTACTTC
D: TRBD1; size: many; J: TRBJ1-2; V: TRBV12-3/TRBV12-4; CDR3: CASSLDLGQGFNYGYTF; DNA: TGTGCCAGCAGTTTAGATTTAGGACAGGGCTTTAACTATGGCTACACCTTC
D: TRBD2; size: many; J: TRBJ2-5; V: TRBV5-1; CDR3: CASRWREGEETQYF; DNA: TGCGCCAGCAGATGGAGGGAGGGTGAAGAGACCCAGTACTTC
D: NA; size: many; J: TRBJ2-3; V: TRBV28; CDR3: CASRTDSTDTQYF; DNA: TGTGCCAGCAGGACAGATAGCACAGATACGCAGTATTTT
D: NA; size: many; J: TRBJ2-7; V: TRBV7-8; CDR3: CASSLVSFLSYEQYF; DNA: TGTGCCAGCAGCTTAGTATCGTTTCTCTCCTACGAGCAGTACTTC
D: TRBD1; size: few; J: TRBJ2-3; V: TRBV7-7; CDR3: CASSYGTGGADTQYF; DNA: TGTGCTAGCAGTTACGGGACAGGGGGCGCAGATACGCAGTATTTT
D: NA; size: NA; J: TRBJ2-6; V: TRBV3-1; CDR3: CASSRKWGETGANVLTF; DNA: TGTGCCAGCAGCCGAAAATGGGGGGAAACTGGGGCCAACGTCCTGACTTTC
D: NA; size: few; J: TRBJ2-5; V: TRBV27; CDR3: CASSAGRETQYF; DNA: TGTGCCAGCAGTGCAGGGAGGGAGACCCAGTACTTC
D: NA; size: many; J: TRBJ2-1; V: TRBV5-1; CDR3: CASSFAGFNEQFF; DNA: TGCGCCAGCAGCTTCGCAGGGTTCAATGAGCAGTTCTTC
D: NA; size: few; J: TRBJ2-3; V: TRBV11-2; CDR3: CASSLDTPTSTDTQYF; DNA: TGTGCCAGCAGCTTAGATACCCCGACTAGCACAGATACGCAGTATTTT
D: NA; size: many; J: TRBJ1-6; V: TRBV20-1; CDR3: CSAPRILLDSPLHF; DNA: TGCAGTGCCCCCAGGATCCTTCTAGATTCACCCCTCCACTTT
D: TRBD1; size: NA; J: TRBJ1-2; V: TRBV9; CDR3: CASSVGTGTGVDFSTRGYTF; DNA: TGTGCCAGCAGCGTAGGGACCGGGACAGGGGTTGACTTTTCCACTAGAGGCTACACCTTC
D: NA; size: many; J: TRBJ2-3; V: TRBV7-9; CDR3: CASSPGGYQDTQYF; DNA: TGTGCCAGCAGCCCAGGAGGGTACCAAGATACGCAGTATTTT
D: NA; size: many; J: TRBJ2-5; V: TRBV15; CDR3: CATYNPGGGETQYF; DNA: TGTGCCACGTATAACCCAGGGGGAGGAGAGACCCAGTACTTC
D: NA; size: few; J: TRBJ2-2; V: TRBV6-1; CDR3: CASSRTPDRNGELFF; DNA: TGTGCCAGCAGCCGTACACCGGATAGAAACGGGGAGCTGTTTTTT
D: TRBD2; size: NA; J: TRBJ2-5; V: TRBV10-3; CDR3: CAISREGAETQYF; DNA: TGTGCCATCAGTCGGGAGGGCGCGGAGACCCAGTACTTC
D: NA; size: many; J: TRBJ2-5; V: TRBV7-3; CDR3: CASSPFGIQETQYF; DNA: TGTGCCAGCAGCCCATTCGGTATCCAAGAGACCCAGTACTTC
D: NA; size: many; J: TRBJ1-5; V: TRBV7-9; CDR3: CASSYGFDQPQHF; DNA: TGTGCCAGCAGCTATGGGTTTGATCAGCCCCAGCATTTT
D: NA; size: few; J: TRBJ1-2; V: TRBV25-1; CDR3: CASSEIEADNYGYTF; DNA: TGTGCCAGCAGTGAAATAGAGGCCGATAACTATGGCTACACCTTC
D: TRBD1; size: few; J: TRBJ1-2; V: TRBV5-1; CDR3: CASSLGQGLLGYTF; DNA: TGCGCCAGCAGCCTAGGACAGGGCTTATTAGGCTACACCTTC
D: NA; size: many; J: TRBJ2-1; V: TRBV11-2; CDR3: CASSFNPRGGEQFF; DNA: TGTGCCAGCAGCTTCAACCCCCGCGGTGGAGAGCAGTTCTTC
D: TRBD1; size: few; J: TRBJ2-3; V: TRBV27; CDR3: CASTPGPGQGADTRYF; DNA: TGTGCCAGCACCCCCGGCCCGGGACAGGGGGCAGATACGCGGTATTTT
D: TRBD2; size: many; J: TRBJ2-1; V: TRBV7-3; CDR3: CASSLVRLAGDNEQFF; DNA: TGTGCCAGCAGCTTAGTACGCCTAGCGGGAGACAATGAGCAGTTCTTC
D: NA; size: few; J: TRBJ1-2; V: TRBV11-1; CDR3: CASSPREGNGYTF; DNA: TGTGCCAGCAGCCCCCGCGAGGGCAATGGCTACACCTTC
D: NA; size: many; J: TRBJ1-1; V: TRBV6-5; CDR3: CASSQGTEAFF; DNA: TGTGCCAGCAGCCAGGGGACTGAAGCTTTCTTT
D: TRBD1; size: few; J: TRBJ1-6; V: TRBV18; CDR3: CASFFGQGNSPLHF; DNA: TGTGCCAGCTTCTTTGGACAGGGGAATTCACCCCTCCACTTT
D: NA; size: many; J: TRBJ2-1; V: TRBV29-1; CDR3: CSVVQGGGEQFF; DNA: TGCAGCGTTGTACAGGGAGGTGGTGAGCAGTTCTTC
D: TRBD1; size: NA; J: TRBJ1-5; V: TRBV5-6; CDR3: CASSLEGAHQPQHF; DNA: TGTGCCAGCAGCTTGGAGGGGGCTCATCAGCCCCAGCATTTT
D: NA; size: NA; J: TRBJ1-1; V: TRBV30; CDR3: CAWSDPGTANTEAFF; DNA: TGTGCCTGGAGCGATCCCGGGACGGCGAACACTGAAGCTTTCTTT
D: TRBD2; size: few; J: TRBJ2-3; V: TRBV19; CDR3: CASNQRGGFTDTQYF; DNA: TGTGCCAGTAACCAGCGGGGGGGATTCACAGATACGCAGTATTTT
D: TRBD2; size: many; J: TRBJ2-1; V: TRBV2; CDR3: CASSERREDNEQFF; DNA: TGTGCCAGCAGTGAACGGCGGGAGGACAATGAGCAGTTCTTC
D: TRBD2; size: many; J: TRBJ2-5; V: TRBV29-1; CDR3: CSVASSGTQETQYF; DNA: TGCAGCGTTGCGTCGAGCGGGACGCAAGAGACCCAGTACTTC
D: NA; size: few; J: TRBJ2-3; V: TRBV2; CDR3: CASSGIADLTDTQYF; DNA: TGTGCCAGCAGTGGGATAGCGGATCTCACAGATACGCAGTATTTT
D: NA; size: many; J: TRBJ2-3; V: TRBV7-2; CDR3: CASSAALSTDTQYF; DNA: TGTGCCAGCAGCGCCGCCCTCAGCACAGATACGCAGTATTTT
D: NA; size: few; J: TRBJ2-3; V: TRBV5-8; CDR3: CASSLAETDTQYF; DNA: TGTGCCAGCAGCTTGGCGGAAACAGATACGCAGTATTTT
D: NA; size: NA; J: TRBJ2-6; V: TRBV24-1; CDR3: CATDQGSGANVLTF; DNA: TGTGCCACCGACCAGGGCTCTGGGGCCAACGTCCTGACTTTC
D: TRBD2; size: many; J: TRBJ2-5; V: TRBV4-2; CDR3: CASSQWTRGETQYF; DNA: TGTGCCAGCAGCCAATGGACTAGGGGTGAGACCCAGTACTTC
D: TRBD1; size: many; J: TRBJ2-3; V: TRBV5-1; CDR3: CASSLRGQGYITDTQYF; DNA: TGCGCCAGCAGCTTACGGGGACAGGGATATATTACAGATACGCAGTATTTT
D: NA; size: NA; J: TRBJ1-1; V: TRBV4-3; CDR3: CASSRGTYFAEAFF; DNA: TGCGCCAGCAGCCGCGGGACTTACTTCGCTGAAGCTTTCTTT
D: NA; size: NA; J: TRBJ1-1; V: TRBV20-1; CDR3: CSARGPGQEYTEAFF; DNA: TGCAGTGCTAGAGGACCCGGACAAGAGTATACTGAAGCTTTCTTT
D: NA; size: many; J: TRBJ1-4; V: TRBV4-3; CDR3: CASSQDYGGTNEKLFF; DNA: TGCGCCAGCAGCCAAGATTACGGGGGAACTAATGAAAAACTGTTTTTT
D: TRBD1; size: many; J: TRBJ2-5; V: TRBV5-1; CDR3: CASSFIQGAYETQYF; DNA: TGCGCCAGCAGCTTTATCCAGGGGGCGTATGAGACCCAGTACTTC
D: NA; size: NA; J: TRBJ1-2; V: TRBV5-4; CDR3: CASSPPGGFNYGYTF; DNA: TGTGCCAGCAGCCCGCCCGGGGGCTTTAACTATGGCTACACCTTC